This T cell receptor (beta chain) was captured in a study of CD8+ T cells in alopecia areata (dated by TCRdb to 2016 to 2019). Background on the whole study: Treated patients were enrolled in an open-label pilot trial of oral tofacitinib, 5 to 10 mg twice daily, for moderate-to-severe alopecia areata. Scalp clonality was compared across normal scalp (n=4), patchy alopecia areata scalp (n=8), and alopecia totalis/universalis scalp (n=8). RNA was obtained with the PAXgene miRNA kit for fixed scalp, the miRNeasy kit for PBMCs, and the RNeasy kit for mouse skin. High-throughput TCRbeta sequencing was used to examine T cell clonal expansion in alopecia areata in both the C3H/HeJ mouse model and human patients. Patients stayed on tofacitinib for 6 to 18 months and then had 6 months of follow-up off drug so that delayed response and recurrence could be assessed. Biopsies were taken from tofacitinib-treated patients at baseline and at 4 and 24 weeks of treatment, and a later scalp biopsy was taken in several of the tofacitinib-treated patients. TCRbeta CDR3 regions were amplified by immunoSEQ multiplex PCR using 35 Vbeta forward and 13 Jbeta reverse primers. Scalp tissue and sorted CD4+ and CD8+ peripheral blood T cells from patchy and totalis/universalis alopecia areata patients and from healthy controls were covered by human TCRbeta sequencing. Beyond this particular receptor, the publication reports: Higher clonality and more expanded CD8+ clones were observed in lesional scalp than in normal scalp, particularly in alopecia totalis/universalis, a finding suggestive of antigenic drive. TCR sequences shared between patients were less clear than in mice, possibly partly because of HLA diversity in the patient population. Unlike mouse skin, which is dominated by gammadelta T cells, normal human skin has resident alphabeta T cells that are also sequenced, and this complicates analysis of the scalp TCR repertoire.

For CDR1 and CDR2, the germline V gene lists SGHAT and FQNNGV. The CDR3 holds 14 amino acids from the cysteine to the phenylalanine. Of the read, only the CDR3 DNA is kept; its 42 bases are in frame from base 1. Relative to germline, V is 4 bases shorter and J is 3 bases shorter, with 13 bases between their ends. Comments on this clone: The clone's antigen remains unknown. It has no much larger one-base neighbor in the sample; base qualities were not kept. Within the sample, other DNA sequences also encode this same CDR3.

Receptor libraries were prepared by the immunoSEQ multiplex PCR assay. For TCR sequencing, RNA was extracted from every sample and reverse transcribed into cDNA to serve as template. First-strand cDNA was synthesized with SuperScript III using a 2:1 mix of oligo-dT and random hexamers. A synthetic immune receptor repertoire was used to gauge amplification bias, and whatever bias remained was removed computationally. In the authors' own workflow: Raw reads were preprocessed to remove errors, and CDR3 was defined according to IMGT conventions as the region from the conserved cysteine to phenylalanine. Clonality was computed as 1 minus the Shannon entropy, with the entropy normalized by log2 of the number of productive unique TCRs. Whether scalp clones were CD4 or CD8 was inferred by matching scalp TCRbeta sequences against CD4 and CD8 repertoires sorted from blood. As stored in TCRdb, this immuneACCESS dataset retains in-frame rearrangements with V and J assigned. A fraction of the clones does not appear; measured against another copy, unresolved V genes explain less than half of the discrepancy, and the remainder lacks a known reason. The D gene and trimming were derived from the DNA, and the V and J assignments and clone size from that table. In this sample the table shows about 180,000 clones, about 63% of which occur a single time. The ten largest clonotypes hold roughly 1.7% of the sample.

The time point label of this sample denotes: baseline before oral tofacitinib. Lesional scalp punch biopsies and peripheral blood were collected from alopecia areata patients. PBMCs were isolated by density centrifugation and stained for CD3, CD4 and CD8, after which CD4+ and CD8+ T cells were sorted on a FACSAria. The sequence joins TRBV11-2 to TRBJ2-7; the D region possibly corresponds to TRBD2 (6 bases align). This clonotype was sampled from a human donor with alopecia areata. The input for sequencing was CD4+ T cells sorted from blood, taken at week 0. CDR3 sequence: CASSSLGGSYEQYF. At the DNA level, the sequence is TGTGCCAGCAGCTCCCTCGGGGGTAGCTACGAGCAGTACTTC.